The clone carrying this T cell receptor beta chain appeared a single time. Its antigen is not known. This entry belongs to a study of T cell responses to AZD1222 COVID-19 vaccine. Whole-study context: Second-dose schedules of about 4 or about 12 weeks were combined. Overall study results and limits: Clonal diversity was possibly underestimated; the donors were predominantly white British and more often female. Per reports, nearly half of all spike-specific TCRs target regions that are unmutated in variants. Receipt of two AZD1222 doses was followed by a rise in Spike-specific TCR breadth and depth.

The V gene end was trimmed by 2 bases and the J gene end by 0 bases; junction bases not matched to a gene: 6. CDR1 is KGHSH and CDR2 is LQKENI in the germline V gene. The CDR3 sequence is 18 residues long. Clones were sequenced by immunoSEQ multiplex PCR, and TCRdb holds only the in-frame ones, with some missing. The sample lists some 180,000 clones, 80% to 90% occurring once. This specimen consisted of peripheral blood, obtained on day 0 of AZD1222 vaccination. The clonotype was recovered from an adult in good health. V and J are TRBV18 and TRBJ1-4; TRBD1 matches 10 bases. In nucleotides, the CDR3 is TGTGCCAGCTCACCATCGGGACAGGGGCTTGCAACTAATGAAAAACTGTTTTTT. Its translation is CASSPSGQGLATNEKLFF.